This passage covers 30 T cell receptor beta chains from one sample sequenced in a study of blood T cell repertoires in COVID-19. This table comes from immunoSEQ multiplex PCR, and its TCRdb copy is limited to in-frame clones, with some not included. The sample carries about 280,000 clones, 88% recorded once. The sequenced material came from peripheral blood. The receptors derive from a man aged 18 to 30 with active or convalescent COVID-19.

The chain links TRBV9 to TRBJ1-3; 7 bases line up with TRBD1. The CDR3 length is 16 residues. V shed 3 bases and J 0 bases; nucleotides not matched to a gene: 6. In germline, CDR1 is SGDLS, CDR2 YYNGEE. The CDR3 nucleotides read TGTGCCAGCAGCGCCCGGACAGGTTCCTCTGGAAACACCATATATTTT. This codes for CASSARTGSSGNTIYF.

This chain uses TRBV6-4 with TRBJ2-1; a weak D match, TRBD1 (6 bases). This CDR3 has 13 amino acids. V was shortened by 2 bases and J by 7 bases, with 9 bases between the two germline ends. The germline V gene encodes CDR1 MRHNA and CDR2 SNTAGT. CDR3 loop: CASSDRDTNEQFF. In DNA, the CDR3 is TGTGCCAGCAGTGACCGGGACACGAATGAGCAGTTCTTC.

The chain couples TRBV6-2 or TRBV6-3 to TRBJ2-3; 9 bases line up with TRBD2. J gave up 5 bases and V 2 bases, and 8 bases lay outside the gene matches. The germline gives CDR1 MNHEY, CDR2 SVGEGT. This CDR3 is built from 16 residues. The CDR3 protein is CASSYLAGGLEDTQYF. The CDR3 coding sequence is TGTGCCAGCAGTTACCTGGCGGGGGGGCTTGAAGATACGCAGTATTTT.

DNA of the CDR3: TGTGCCAGCAGTAGACTAGGGAATGAGCAGTTCTTC. This gives the protein CASSRLGNEQFF. This chain joins TRBV6-2 or TRBV6-3 and TRBJ2-1; maybe TRBD2 (6 bases). CDR1 and CDR2 (germline): MNHEY, SVGEGT. This CDR3 comprises 12 residues. V lost 5 bases and J lost 7, with 9 bases in between.

V gene TRBV7-9 combines with J gene TRBJ2-7; 8 bases align to TRBD2. The CDR3 is made up of 15 amino acids. CDR1 and CDR2 (germline): SEHNR, FQNEAQ (reference sequence). Unmatched junction bases numbered 7, after V lost 2 bases and J lost 4 bases. The chain's CDR3 is CASSLTASGGYEQYF. In DNA, the CDR3 is TGTGCCAGCAGCTTAACAGCCAGCGGGGGTTACGAGCAGTACTTC.

CDR3 region: CATSETGMGGYTF. The DNA of the CDR3 is TGTGCCACCAGTGAAACAGGGATGGGCGGCTACACCTTC. This chain connects TRBV24-1 to TRBJ1-2, with D perhaps TRBD1 (6 bases). V lost 4 bases to trimming and J lost 8 bases, with 13 bases between them. The CDR3 extends over 13 amino acids. Germline CDR1 and CDR2: KGHDR and SFDVKD.

This chain connects TRBV6-6 to TRBJ2-5; 8 nucleotides line up with TRBD2. After removal of 3 bases from V and 5 bases from J, the junction contained 2 bases not matched to a gene. The V gene's germline CDR1 is MNHNY and CDR2 SVGAGI (reference sequence). CDR3 length equals 13 residues. CDR3 in amino acids: CASSYRGRETQYF. The CDR3, as DNA: TGTGCCAGCAGTTATCGCGGGAGGGAGACCCAGTACTTC.

The chain uses TRBV5-6 and TRBJ2-7, with D perhaps matching TRBD1 (6 bases). The germline V gene has CDR1 SGHDT and CDR2 YYEEEE. The CDR3 consists of 12 residues. V gave up 3 bases and J gave up 4 bases, with 8 bases separating them. CDR3 nucleotide sequence: TGTGCCAGCAGCTACGGACAGTACGAGCAGTACTTC. This gives the protein CASSYGQYEQYF. Full variable domain (missing parts from reference TRBV5-6 and TRBJ2-7): DAGVTQSPTHLIKTRGQQVTLRCSPKSGHDTVSWYQQALGQGPQFIFQYYEEEERQRGNFPDRFSGHQFPNYSSELNVNALLLGDSALYLCASSYGQYEQYFGPGTRLTVT.

This sequence joins TRBV19 and TRBJ2-7; D is perhaps TRBD1 (6 bases). The CDR3 consists of 14 residues. Germline CDR1 and CDR2: LNHDA and SQIVND (reference sequence). The V and J ends lost 0 bases and 2 bases respectively, with 8 bases between them. CDR3 protein: CASSIEQGPYEQYF. In DNA, the CDR3 is TGTGCCAGTAGTATAGAACAGGGACCCTACGAGCAGTACTTC.

The V and J genes are TRBV4-1 and TRBJ1-4, with TRBD1 identical over 9 bases. Losses at the gene ends were 2 bases for V and 6 bases for J; bases not matched to a gene: 7. This CDR3 contains 16 residues. Germline-derived CDR1 and CDR2 are MGHRA and YSYEKL. The CDR3 DNA reads as TGCGCCAGCAGCCAACCCGGGACAGGGATACATGAAAAACTGTTTTTT. This translates into CASSQPGTGIHEKLFF.

The chain carries TRBV5-6 and TRBJ1-5; TRBD1 agrees at 9 bases. With 3 bases clipped from V and 4 bases from J, the junction kept 8 bases outside the gene matches. CDR3 length equals 16 residues. Looked up from germline, CDR1 is SGHDT and CDR2 is YYEEEE. CDR3 in amino acids: CASSSGPGTGNQPQHF. CDR3 nucleotides: TGTGCCAGCAGCTCGGGCCCCGGGACAGGGAATCAGCCCCAGCATTTT.

This sequence joins TRBV7-6 and TRBJ2-1, with 14 nucleotides matching TRBD2. With V trimmed by 1 base and J by 15 bases, 11 bases remained unmatched. The CDR3 is 16 amino acids. Germline loops: CDR1 SGHVS, CDR2 FNYEAQ. CDR3 loop: CASSLGTTSGGATMFF. In DNA form, the CDR3 reads TGTGCCAGCAGCTTAGGGACGACTAGCGGGGGGGCCACGATGTTCTTC.

This sequence joins TRBV21-1 and TRBJ2-7; the DNA was not compared with TRBD1, the D call given in the table. TRBV21-1 is a known pseudogene. This CDR3 comprises 19 residues. The CDR3 reads CASSKEGKETSFPSYEQYF. In DNA, the CDR3 is TGTGCCAGCAGCAAAGAGGGGAAGGAAACCTCCTTTCCCTCCTACGAGCAGTACTTC.

Notes on this clone: The sample contains more than one DNA sequence encoding this CDR3. J is TRBJ2-5 and V is TRBV3-1 (or the pseudogene TRBV3-2); D perhaps matches TRBD2 (6 bases). The V gene's germline CDR1 is LGHDT and CDR2 YNNKEL (reference sequence). This CDR3 region has 13 residues. The V gene lost 4 bases and the J gene lost 1 base, with 7 bases spanning the gap. CDR3 nucleotide sequence: TGTGCCAGCAGCCCGGGACTCCAAGAGACCCAGTACTTC. Encoded protein: CASSPGLQETQYF.

The V gene is TRBV7-8, the J gene TRBJ2-7; tentatively, D is TRBD2 (6 bases). The CDR3 is 13 residues long. V lost 5 bases and J 6 bases, leaving 14 bases between the germline ends. Germline V CDR1 and CDR2: SGHVS, FQNEAQ. This chain's CDR3 is CASSPGDGSEQYF. In DNA form, the CDR3 reads TGTGCCAGCAGCCCCGGAGACGGGAGCGAGCAGTACTTC. The whole variable domain, remainder taken from reference TRBV7-8 and TRBJ2-7, is GAGVSQSPRYKVAKRGQDVALRCDPISGHVSLFWYQQALGQGPEFLTYFQNEAQLDKSGLPSDRFFAERPEGSVSTLKIQRTQQEDSAVYLCASSPGDGSEQYFGPGTRLTVT.

V is TRBV5-4 and J is TRBJ2-7, with D maybe TRBD1 (5 bases). CDR1 and CDR2 from the germline V gene are SGHNT and YYREEE (reference sequence). Between the trimmed V and J ends, which lost 4 bases and 0 bases, there was a span of 8 bases. This CDR3 contains 13 residues. The CDR3 reads CASSLTDSYEQYF. The CDR3 DNA follows: TGTGCCAGCAGCCTGACAGACTCCTACGAGCAGTACTTC.

V gene TRBV4-3 combines with J gene TRBJ2-1; 8 bases map to TRBD1. CDR1 is LGHNA, CDR2 YSLEER, per germline. The CDR3 loop spans 17 amino acids. With V trimmed by 3 bases and J by 3 bases, 10 bases remained unmatched. The CDR3 DNA follows: TGCGCCAGCAGCCAGAAACCGGCCGGACAGGGCTACAATGAGCAGTTCTTC. It is translated as CASSQKPAGQGYNEQFF.

This rearrangement joins TRBV19 to TRBJ1-3; 10 bases fit TRBD1. V lost 6 bases to trimming and J lost 0 bases; unmatched junction nucleotides: 5. The CDR3 is 16 amino acids. From germline, CDR1 is LNHDA and CDR2 SQIVND (reference sequence). The CDR3 region has the DNA TGTGCCAGTAGACCCGGGACAGGGGTCTCTGGAAACACCATATATTTT. It yields the protein CASRPGTGVSGNTIYF. Full variable domain (remainder filled in from reference TRBV19 and TRBJ1-3): DGGITQSPKYLFRKEGQNVTLSCEQNLNHDAMYWYRQDPGQGLRLIYYSQIVNDFQKGDIAEGYSVSREKKESFPLTVTSAQKNPTAFYLCASRPGTGVSGNTIYFGEGSWLTVV.

The chain combines TRBV6-1 with TRBJ1-3; no reliable D call. Germline CDR1 MNHNS, CDR2 SASEGT. V was pared by 1 base and J by 0 bases, with 16 bases between. This CDR3 is built from 18 residues. Here the CDR3 DNA reads TGTGCCAGCAGTGAAGAATTGTTACAGACGAGCTCTGGAAACACCATATATTTT. Translating gives CASSEELLQTSSGNTIYF.

The chain uses TRBV11-2 and TRBJ1-6, with no clear D. This CDR3 spans 11 amino acids. The germline V gene encodes CDR1 SGHAT and CDR2 FQNNGV. V lost 8 bases to trimming and J lost 13 bases, with 12 bases between them. The CDR3 bases are TGTGCCAGCCGCGGGTCATCGCCCCTCCACTTT. Protein: CASRGSSPLHF.

V is TRBV18 and J is TRBJ1-5, with a tentative D call TRBD1 (5 bases). The V gene's germline CDR1 is KGHSH and CDR2 LQKENI. CDR3 length: 15 amino acids. The V end was cut by 4 bases, the J end by 7 bases, with 17 bases between. CDR3 protein: CASSRGLDVVQPQHF. In nucleotides, the CDR3 is TGTGCCAGCTCACGGGGCCTCGATGTGGTACAGCCCCAGCATTTT. Full variable domain (remainder filled in from reference TRBV18 and TRBJ1-5): NAGVMQNPRHLVRRRGQEARLRCSPMKGHSHVYWYRQLPEEGLKFMVYLQKENIIDESGMPKERFSAEFPKEGPSILRIQQVVRGDSAAYFCASSRGLDVVQPQHFGDGTRLSIL.

This clone has only one observation. The CDR3 sequence is CATSREKASTDTQYF. The CDR3 DNA reads as TGTGCCACCAGCAGAGAAAAAGCTAGCACAGATACGCAGTATTTT. V usage is TRBV15 and J usage is TRBJ2-3; no clear D. V was pared by 0 bases and J by 0 bases, with 7 bases between. The germline CDR1 and CDR2 sequences are LNHNV and YYDKDF (reference sequence). This CDR3 contains 15 residues.

The rearrangement joins TRBV5-6 to TRBJ1-1; TRBD1 is a possible D gene (6 bases). Trimming shortened V by 1 base and J by 7 bases, and 8 bases separated the two germline ends. CDR1 SGHDT and CDR2 YYEEEE come from the germline V gene. CDR3 length equals 12 residues. The CDR3 DNA reads TGTGCCAGCAGCTTGATAGGGGGTGAAGCTTTCTTT. The encoded protein is CASSLIGGEAFF.

CDR3 bases: TGTGCCAGCAGTGATCAGCGGGGGGGTACAGATACGCAGTATTTT. As protein: CASSDQRGGTDTQYF. This chain connects TRBV6-4 to TRBJ2-3; 10 nucleotides match TRBD2. CDR3 length: 15 amino acids. CDR1 and CDR2 (germline): MRHNA, SNTAGT. With V trimmed by 3 bases and J by 3 bases, 3 bases remained unmatched.

This clone was seen only a few times. The rearrangement links TRBV2 to TRBJ2-1; 11 nucleotides match TRBD2. Germline V gene data show CDR1 as SNHLY and CDR2 as FYNNEI. The CDR3 is 14 amino acids. The trim removed 6 bases at V and 4 bases at J, leaving 2 bases unmatched. CDR3 in amino acids: CASSLAGGYNEQFF. Written as DNA, the CDR3 is TGTGCCAGCAGCCTAGCGGGGGGTTACAATGAGCAGTTCTTC.

The V call is TRBV9, the J call TRBJ2-2; TRBD2 matches at 16 bases. The trim removed 1 base at V and 6 bases at J, leaving 9 bases unmatched. This CDR3 has 19 residues. The germline V gene encodes CDR1 SGDLS and CDR2 YYNGEE. This CDR3 is CASSVPGTSGGGLSGELFF. The CDR3 bases are TGTGCCAGCAGCGTACCCGGGACTAGCGGGGGGGGTCTATCCGGGGAGCTGTTTTTT. Combining the CDR3 with reference TRBV9 and TRBJ2-2 gives the whole variable domain DSGVTQTPKHLITATGQRVTLRCSPRSGDLSVYWYQQSLDQGLQFLIQYYNGEERAKGNILERFSAQQFPDLHSELNLSSLELGDSALYFCASSVPGTSGGGLSGELFFGEGSRLTVL.

The chain links TRBV7-2 to TRBJ2-7; TRBD1 aligns across 8 bases. Germline trimming cut 0 bases from V and 4 bases from J; bases unmatched to any gene: 5. CDR3 length: 15 residues. Germline V gene lookup returns CDR1 SGHTA and CDR2 FQGNSA. The DNA of the CDR3 is TGTGCCAGCAGCTTAGCTAGGACAGGGTCGTACGAGCAGTACTTC. It codes for CASSLARTGSYEQYF.

The chain employs TRBV20-1 and TRBJ2-5; D not certain. V gave up 5 bases and J gave up 5 bases, with 9 bases separating them. CDR1 and CDR2 (germline): DFQATT, SNEGSKA (reference sequence). This CDR3 is built from 11 residues. The chain's CDR3 is CSAEDHETQYF. CDR3 in DNA: TGCAGTGCTGAGGATCACGAGACCCAGTACTTC.

This chain connects TRBV4-3 to TRBJ2-5; TRBD1 matches 9 bases. Germline V gives CDR1 LGHNA, CDR2 YSLEER. The CDR3 spans 15 residues. With 5 bases clipped from V and 5 bases from J, the junction kept 9 bases outside the gene matches. The CDR3 is CASSVRDRVGETQYF. CDR3 sequence (DNA): TGCGCCAGCAGCGTCCGGGACAGGGTAGGCGAGACCCAGTACTTC.

The J gene is TRBJ2-7, the V gene TRBV2, with a possible D match to TRBD2 (5 bases). Germline V gene data show CDR1 as SNHLY and CDR2 as FYNNEI. CDR3 length: 12 amino acids. The V and J ends lost 10 bases and 3 bases respectively, with 13 bases between them. The CDR3 sequence: CATQTDFYEQYF. DNA for the CDR3: TGTGCCACCCAGACGGACTTCTACGAGCAGTACTTC. The whole variable domain, filled in from reference TRBV2 and TRBJ2-7, reads EPEVTQTPSHQVTQMGQEVILRCVPISNHLYFYWYRQILGQKVEFLVSFYNNEISEKSEIFDDQFSVERPDGSNFTLKIRSTKLEDSAMYFCATQTDFYEQYFGPGTRLTVT.